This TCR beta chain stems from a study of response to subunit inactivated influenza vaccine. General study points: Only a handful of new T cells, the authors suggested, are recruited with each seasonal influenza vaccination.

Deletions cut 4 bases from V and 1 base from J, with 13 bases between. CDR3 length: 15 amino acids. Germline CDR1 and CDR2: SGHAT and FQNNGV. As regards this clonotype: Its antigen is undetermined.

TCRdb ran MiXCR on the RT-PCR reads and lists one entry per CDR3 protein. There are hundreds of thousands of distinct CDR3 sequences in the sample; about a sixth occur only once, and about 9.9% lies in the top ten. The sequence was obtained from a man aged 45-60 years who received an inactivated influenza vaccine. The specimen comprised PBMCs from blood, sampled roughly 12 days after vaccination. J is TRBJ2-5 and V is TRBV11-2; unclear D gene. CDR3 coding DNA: TGTGCCAGCAGCTCTAGTGGACGGACCCAAGAGACCCAGTACTTC. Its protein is CASSSSGRTQETQYF.